The 5 T cell receptor beta chains given below trace back to one sample, sequenced in a study of cytotoxic CD8 clonotypes in ibrutinib-treated CLL. Clones were read by immunoSEQ multiplex PCR, and TCRdb kept only the in-frame ones, dropping some. The sample yields about 27,000 clones, over 55% seen once. Here the sequenced sample was PBMCs, taken after 24 months of ibrutinib treatment. The origin of the receptors is a human donor with chronic lymphocytic leukemia.

The chain links TRBV6-4 to TRBJ2-1, with TRBD2 identical over 10 bases. V lost 2 bases, J lost 5 bases, and 3 bases stayed unmatched. CDR3 length equals 15 residues. Per germline, CDR1 MRHNA and CDR2 SNTAGT. The CDR3 DNA sequence: TGTGCCAGCAGTGACAAAGCGGGGGGGCACAATGAGCAGTTCTTC. This translates into CASSDKAGGHNEQFF.

This sequence joins TRBV2 and TRBJ2-7; possible D gene TRBD1, 6 bases. V lost 1 base and J 5 bases, leaving 12 bases between the germline ends. The CDR3 extends over 14 amino acids. Germline assignment: CDR1 SNHLY and CDR2 FYNNEI. The CDR3 DNA reads TGTGCCAGCAGTGAAGTGTACAGGGCGCACGAGCAGTACTTC. This codes for CASSEVYRAHEQYF.

V usage is TRBV6-1 and J usage is TRBJ2-3, with D unresolved. The CDR3 sequence is 13 residues long. The V and J ends lost 2 bases and 4 bases respectively, with 7 bases between them. The germline V gene encodes CDR1 MNHNS and CDR2 SASEGT. The CDR3 region is CASSELGPDTQYF. For the CDR3, the DNA is TGTGCCAGCAGTGAATTAGGGCCAGATACGCAGTATTTT.

The chain carries TRBV7-6 and TRBJ2-2, with D perhaps TRBD2 (5 bases). CDR1 SGHVS and CDR2 FNYEAQ come from the germline V gene. The CDR3 runs 17 residues. The V and J ends lost 2 bases and 3 bases respectively, with 16 bases between them. The CDR3, as DNA: TGTGCCAGCAGCTTAATCGTGAGTCTAGCCTACACCGGGGAGCTGTTTTTT. This gives the protein CASSLIVSLAYTGELFF.

This clone was seen a handful of times. This chain links TRBV4-3 with TRBJ1-4, with TRBD1 as a possible D gene (6 bases). Germline lookup yields CDR1 LGHNA and CDR2 YSLEER. V was trimmed by 4 bases and J by 8 bases, leaving 20 bases between them. The length of the CDR3 is 16 residues. CDR3 DNA sequence: TGCGCCAGCAGCCGCCGGCCAGGGGAGTTGAAGGAAAAACTGTTTTTT. Its protein product is CASSRRPGELKEKLFF.